This T cell receptor beta chain was recorded in a study of OX40 agonist ivuxolimab in advanced cancers. Regarding the research as a whole: The costimulatory receptor OX40 (CD134) was targeted by ivuxolimab, a fully human IgG2 agonistic monoclonal antibody. Intravenous ivuxolimab was administered to patients every 2 weeks at six dose levels: 0.01, 0.1, 0.3, 1.5, 3 and 10 mg/kg. Among the 52 dose-escalation patients, some 20 had hepatocellular carcinoma, some 15 melanoma, 9 renal cell carcinoma and 9 head and neck cancer. In the dose-escalation cohort, around four fifths of patients were male, and the mean age was approximately 60 years with a range of roughly 23 to 90. Patients were allowed to have had prior anti-PD-1, anti-PD-L1 or anti-CTLA-4 therapy, and 40% of the dose-escalation patients had been treated with checkpoint inhibitors. Three dose-escalation patients achieved partial responses, one with hepatocellular carcinoma and two with cutaneous melanoma. Peripheral TCRbeta sequencing aimed to test whether ivuxolimab altered TCR sequence diversity and caused clonal T-cell expansion. The paper reports the monotherapy dose-escalation portion (N of about 56 patients) of the phase I ivuxolimab trial.

In the case of this clone: It has no known antigen specificity. Base qualities are not recorded, but no much larger clone differs from it by a single base. Different DNA sequences within this sample yield the same CDR3.

Trimming costs V 4 bases and J 4 bases, and their ends lie 11 bases apart. Reading from cysteine to phenylalanine, the CDR3 counts 14 amino acids. Only CDR3 DNA is held: 42 bases, read in frame from base 1. From a lookup of the germline V gene (reference sequence), CDR1 and CDR2 are LNHDA and SQIVND. General conclusions and limits of the study: At doses of 0.1 to 3.0 mg/kg, clonal expansion of both CD4+ and CD8+ blood T cells was observed from baseline to week 6. The antigen specificity of the peripheral T cells that underwent clonal expansion was not determined. In partial responders in the 0.1-3.0 mg/kg groups, normalized peripheral clonal expansion was found to be among the lowest, especially among CD8+ T cells. Low levels of normalized T-cell clonal expansion were also shown by some nonresponding patients. After ivuxolimab, CD8+ T cells had more expanded clones than CD4+ T cells on average.

The trial excluded patients who had a history of autoimmune disease or were on systemic immunosuppression. Peripheral blood for TCR sequencing was collected from all dose cohorts at baseline, on cycle 4 day 1, and on cycle 7 day 1. Samples came from an open-label, multicenter, first-in-human phase I dose-escalation trial of ivuxolimab. Adults with locally advanced or metastatic melanoma, renal cell, hepatocellular, or head and neck squamous cell carcinoma were enrolled in the trial. Before TCR sequencing, CD4+ T cells and CD8+ T cells from peripheral blood were sorted into separate populations. Genomic DNA was isolated from the sorted cells so that the TCRbeta CDR3 region could be sequenced. The immunoSEQ Assay was used for sequencing of TCRbeta CDR3 regions. The table was pulled from immuneACCESS by TCRdb, which kept in-frame rearrangements only. Such tables lose some clones; where checked, under half of the loss comes from unresolved V genes, and the rest has no known cause. The sample table records about 61,000 clones; about 90% of these occur just once. The top ten clonotypes cover approximately 23% of the sample.

The sequences come from CD4+ or CD8+ T cells sorted from blood, collected in a trial of the OX40 agonist ivuxolimab. The source of this sequence is an adult with an advanced solid tumor such as melanoma, head and neck, liver or kidney cancer. The V gene is TRBV19 and the J gene is TRBJ1-5; perhaps TRBD1 is the D gene, with 5 bases matching. The DNA is TGTGCCAGTAGTACCCGGGACGGAAATCAGCCCCAGCATTTT. This codes for CASSTRDGNQPQHF.